Listed below are T cell receptor beta chains from one sample, sequenced in a study of T-cell memory formation after mild COVID-19. TCRdb fed the 5' RACE reads into MiXCR, producing one record per CDR3 protein. The profile shows 470,000 or so distinct CDR3 sequences, 25% of them singletons. Sequenced sample: PBMCs or a T cell subset sorted from them (not recorded which). The receptors come from an adult woman who had mild COVID-19 (a few samples of this study predate the infection). Cell type and time point are not known. The CDR3 runs from the conserved cysteine through the conserved F or W. The order of the fields is V gene, clone size, D gene, J gene, CDR3 protein, CDR3 DNA. A D gene is named only where the DNA matches it firmly. Clone sizes are given selectively: once, few, many, or a class where the clone is expanded.

V: TRBV2; size: few; D: NA; J: TRBJ2-7; CDR3: CAARPMVGQDVIREQYF; DNA: TGTGCCGCTCGGCCTATGGTGGGGCAAGACGTTATACGGGAGCAGTACTTC
V: TRBV9; size: NA; D: NA; J: TRBJ1-1; CDR3: CASRGPSGTEAFF; DNA: TGTGCCAGCAGAGGCCCTTCGGGCACTGAAGCTTTCTTT
V: TRBV3-1; size: NA; D: NA; J: TRBJ2-7; CDR3: CASTLGQGREYF; DNA: TGTGCCAGCACCTTAGGGCAAGGGAGAGAGTACTTC
V: TRBV5-1; size: once; D: TRBD1; J: TRBJ2-5; CDR3: CASSWTGLYQETQYF; DNA: TGCGCCAGCAGCTGGACAGGGTTGTACCAAGAGACCCAGTACTTC
V: TRBV30; size: NA; D: NA; J: TRBJ1-1; CDR3: CAWSVRGPDVAFF; DNA: TGTGCCTGGAGTGTTCGGGGTCCGGACGTGGCTTTCTTT
V: TRBV9; size: few; D: NA; J: TRBJ2-1; CDR3: CASSPTPGVDEQFF; DNA: TGTGCCAGCAGCCCCACCCCAGGGGTCGATGAGCAGTTCTTC
V: TRBV7-9; size: few; D: NA; J: TRBJ1-5; CDR3: CASSSTVRANQPQHF; DNA: TGTGCCAGCAGCTCAACGGTACGGGCAAATCAGCCCCAGCATTTT
V: TRBV12-3/TRBV12-4; size: NA; D: TRBD1; J: TRBJ2-3; CDR3: CASTGDRTDTQYF; DNA: TGTGCCAGTACAGGGGACCGCACAGATACGCAGTATTTT
V: TRBV4-1; size: NA; D: TRBD2; J: TRBJ2-2; CDR3: CASSQGGLGANTGELFF; DNA: TGCGCCAGCAGCCAGGGGGGACTAGGTGCGAACACCGGGGAGCTGTTTTTT
V: TRBV5-5; size: NA; D: TRBD1; J: TRBJ2-2; CDR3: CASSADRGARTRELFF; DNA: TGTGCCAGCAGCGCGGACAGGGGCGCCCGCACCCGGGAGCTGTTTTTT
V: TRBV6-2/TRBV6-3; size: NA; D: NA; J: TRBJ2-5; CDR3: CASRRGGETQYF; DNA: TGTGCCAGCAGACGCGGAGGGGAGACCCAGTACTTC
V: TRBV12-3/TRBV12-4; size: NA; D: TRBD1; J: TRBJ2-3; CDR3: CASSLKQGSTDTQYF; DNA: TGTGCCAGCAGTTTAAAACAGGGGAGCACAGATACGCAGTATTTT
V: TRBV6-6; size: NA; D: TRBD1; J: TRBJ2-2; CDR3: CASKIQGAGELFF; DNA: TGTGCCAGCAAAATCCAGGGGGCCGGGGAGCTGTTTTTT
V: TRBV6-5; size: NA; D: TRBD2; J: TRBJ2-7; CDR3: CASSYFGREGYYEQYF; DNA: TGTGCCAGCAGTTACTTTGGCCGGGAGGGATACTACGAGCAGTACTTC
V: TRBV5-5; size: NA; D: NA; J: TRBJ1-6; CDR3: CASSSSRGSYNSPLHF; DNA: TGTGCCAGCAGCTCGAGCAGGGGTTCCTATAATTCACCCCTCCACTTT
V: TRBV7-9; size: NA; D: NA; J: TRBJ2-3; CDR3: CASSSLTGGSTDTQYF; DNA: TGTGCCAGCAGCTCACTGACTGGAGGCAGCACAGATACGCAGTATTTT
V: TRBV5-6; size: few; D: NA; J: TRBJ1-6; CDR3: CASSLTGGNSPLHF; DNA: TGTGCCAGCAGCTTGACTGGCGGTAATTCACCCCTCCACTTT
V: TRBV5-6; size: NA; D: NA; J: TRBJ2-7; CDR3: CASSYGPGGNEQYF; DNA: TGTGCCAGCAGCTACGGGCCGGGCGGCAACGAGCAGTACTTC
V: TRBV4-1; size: few; D: TRBD2; J: TRBJ2-4; CDR3: CASSQGLAGKAAKNIQYF; DNA: TGCGCCAGCAGCCAAGGACTAGCGGGGAAGGCGGCCAAAAACATTCAGTACTTC
V: TRBV20-1; size: few; D: TRBD2; J: TRBJ2-7; CDR3: CSATGRGDYEQYF; DNA: TGCAGTGCTACCGGGAGGGGGGACTACGAGCAGTACTTC
V: TRBV20-1; size: NA; D: NA; J: TRBJ1-5; CDR3: CSAEHEEPSNQPQHF; DNA: TGCAGTGCCGAACACGAGGAGCCATCGAATCAGCCCCAGCATTTT
V: TRBV7-7; size: few; D: TRBD1; J: TRBJ2-5; CDR3: CASSPGGGQGEARETQYF; DNA: TGTGCTAGCAGCCCCGGTGGGGGACAGGGAGAAGCAAGGGAGACCCAGTACTTC
V: TRBV5-5; size: few; D: TRBD1; J: TRBJ1-2; CDR3: CASSFGTGAYGYTF; DNA: TGTGCCAGCAGCTTCGGGACAGGGGCATATGGCTACACCTTC
V: TRBV19; size: NA; D: TRBD2; J: TRBJ2-1; CDR3: CASRFERGGGNEQFF; DNA: TGTGCCAGTAGGTTCGAGCGGGGGGGCGGCAATGAGCAGTTCTTC
V: TRBV20-1; size: few; D: NA; J: TRBJ2-1; CDR3: CSVTTGARGNEQFF; DNA: TGCAGTGTGACTACCGGGGCTAGGGGAAATGAGCAGTTCTTC
V: TRBV14; size: NA; D: NA; J: TRBJ1-4; CDR3: CASSRNYEKLFF; DNA: TGTGCCAGCAGCAGGAATTATGAAAAACTGTTTTTT
V: TRBV6-6; size: NA; D: TRBD1; J: TRBJ1-5; CDR3: CASSYPGTGNQPQHF; DNA: TGTGCCAGCAGTTACCCCGGGACAGGCAATCAGCCCCAGCATTTT
V: TRBV5-1; size: NA; D: TRBD2; J: TRBJ2-7; CDR3: CASSVGLGDYEQYF; DNA: TGCGCCAGCAGCGTGGGACTAGGGGACTACGAGCAGTACTTC
V: TRBV7-9; size: few; D: TRBD2; J: TRBJ2-5; CDR3: CASRPGLAGIQETQYF; DNA: TGTGCCAGCAGACCGGGACTAGCGGGAATCCAAGAGACCCAGTACTTC
V: TRBV7-9; size: NA; D: TRBD2; J: TRBJ2-7; CDR3: CASSITSGTSPYEQYF; DNA: TGTGCCAGCAGCATTACTTCCGGGACTAGCCCCTACGAGCAGTACTTC
V: TRBV7-2; size: NA; D: NA; J: TRBJ2-2; CDR3: CASSWGDSTGELFF; DNA: TGTGCCAGCAGCTGGGGGGACAGCACCGGGGAGCTGTTTTTT
V: TRBV4-3; size: NA; D: TRBD1; J: TRBJ2-5; CDR3: CASSQDPGGAETQYF; DNA: TGCGCCAGCAGCCAAGATCCAGGGGGCGCTGAGACCCAGTACTTC
V: TRBV28; size: NA; D: NA; J: TRBJ1-1; CDR3: CASSLAGRASTEAFF; DNA: TGTGCCAGCAGTTTAGCGGGCAGGGCGAGTACTGAAGCTTTCTTT
V: TRBV5-1; size: NA; D: TRBD1; J: TRBJ2-2; CDR3: CASTIPGTGNTGELFF; DNA: TGCGCCAGCACCATCCCCGGGACAGGGAACACCGGGGAGCTGTTTTTT
V: TRBV20-1; size: few; D: NA; J: TRBJ2-5; CDR3: CSADEMGKLRETQYF; DNA: TGCAGTGCGGACGAGATGGGGAAACTTCGGGAGACCCAGTACTTC
V: TRBV20-1; size: few; D: NA; J: TRBJ2-7; CDR3: CSAREHGYEQYF; DNA: TGCAGTGCTAGAGAGCACGGCTACGAGCAGTACTTC
V: TRBV7-9; size: few; D: TRBD1; J: TRBJ1-5; CDR3: CASSLAGGAQPQHF; DNA: TGTGCCAGCAGCTTAGCAGGGGGCGCCCAGCCCCAGCATTTT
V: TRBV12-3/TRBV12-4; size: few; D: TRBD2; J: TRBJ2-4; CDR3: CASSQRSGRAAVQYF; DNA: TGTGCCAGCAGCCAGAGGAGCGGGAGGGCCGCGGTTCAGTACTTC
V: TRBV20-1; size: few; D: NA; J: TRBJ1-1; CDR3: CSAKYTGWDTEAFF; DNA: TGCAGTGCCAAATACACTGGGTGGGACACTGAAGCTTTCTTT
V: TRBV7-9; size: few; D: TRBD2; J: TRBJ2-1; CDR3: CASSLPGLAGSSYNEQFF; DNA: TGTGCCAGCAGCTTACCGGGACTAGCGGGGAGCTCCTACAATGAGCAGTTCTTC
V: TRBV7-9; size: NA; D: NA; J: TRBJ2-7; CDR3: CASSLPSDYEQYF; DNA: TGTGCCAGCAGCTTACCCAGCGACTACGAGCAGTACTTC
V: TRBV7-9; size: NA; D: NA; J: TRBJ2-5; CDR3: CAQGGTRAQTQYF; DNA: TGTGCCCAAGGGGGTACGCGGGCGCAGACCCAGTACTTC
V: TRBV18; size: many; D: TRBD2; J: TRBJ2-2; CDR3: CASSPSAHSGRSNTGELFF; DNA: TGTGCCAGCTCACCATCGGCCCATAGCGGGAGGTCGAACACCGGGGAGCTGTTTTTT
V: TRBV24-1; size: few; D: TRBD1; J: TRBJ2-7; CDR3: CATYDYPPEQGLPYEQYF; DNA: TGTGCCACCTATGATTACCCTCCGGAACAGGGGCTACCCTACGAGCAGTACTTC
V: TRBV12-3/TRBV12-4; size: NA; D: TRBD2; J: TRBJ2-2; CDR3: CASSLTSGALGTRELFF; DNA: TGTGCCAGCAGTTTGACTAGCGGGGCCTTAGGGACCCGGGAGCTGTTTTTT
V: TRBV29-1; size: NA; D: NA; J: TRBJ1-2; CDR3: CSVGGANNYGYTF; DNA: TGCAGCGTTGGGGGGGCTAATAACTATGGCTACACCTTC
V: TRBV4-1; size: many; D: TRBD2; J: TRBJ2-3; CDR3: CASSPAGSTDTQYF; DNA: TGCGCCAGCAGCCCAGCGGGGAGCACAGATACGCAGTATTTT
V: TRBV2; size: NA; D: NA; J: TRBJ2-7; CDR3: CASCAVPGEQYF; DNA: TGTGCCAGCTGTGCCGTCCCTGGCGAGCAGTACTTC
V: TRBV6-2/TRBV6-3; size: few; D: NA; J: TRBJ1-1; CDR3: CASSYGRTREAFF; DNA: TGTGCCAGCAGTTACGGACGGACGAGGGAAGCTTTCTTT